This T cell receptor (beta chain) is from a study of CD8 T cells in Susac syndrome. The CDR3 runs to 16 residues. Germline V gene data show CDR1 as DFQATT and CDR2 as SNEGSKA (reference sequence). Trimming pared 3 bases from V and 0 bases from J, leaving 12 bases between. The study sequenced TCR beta in blood CD8+ and CD4+ T cells. The multiple sclerosis controls were treatment-naive patients, and their relapsing-remitting disease was stable or active. TEMRA cells underwent FACS enrichment and CD8+ and CD4+ T cells underwent negative isolation. Roughly 0.5 to 1 ug RNA was reverse transcribed with random hexamers. The immunoSEQ assay covered 54 Vbeta and 13 Jbeta segments for CDR3. From the immunoSEQ multiplex PCR reads, TCRdb called clonotypes with MiXCR, one entry per CDR3 protein. The sample shows 150,000 to 180,000 distinct CDR3 sequences, over 95% of them seen only once.

This clonotype was sampled from a human donor with multiple sclerosis. V is TRBV20-1 and J is TRBJ2-6; no definite D call. The sample consisted of CD8+ T cells from PBMCs. The CDR3, as DNA: TGCAGTGCTAGTAACCCACACAGCTCTGGGGCCAACGTCCTGACTTTC. This codes for CSASNPHSSGANVLTF.